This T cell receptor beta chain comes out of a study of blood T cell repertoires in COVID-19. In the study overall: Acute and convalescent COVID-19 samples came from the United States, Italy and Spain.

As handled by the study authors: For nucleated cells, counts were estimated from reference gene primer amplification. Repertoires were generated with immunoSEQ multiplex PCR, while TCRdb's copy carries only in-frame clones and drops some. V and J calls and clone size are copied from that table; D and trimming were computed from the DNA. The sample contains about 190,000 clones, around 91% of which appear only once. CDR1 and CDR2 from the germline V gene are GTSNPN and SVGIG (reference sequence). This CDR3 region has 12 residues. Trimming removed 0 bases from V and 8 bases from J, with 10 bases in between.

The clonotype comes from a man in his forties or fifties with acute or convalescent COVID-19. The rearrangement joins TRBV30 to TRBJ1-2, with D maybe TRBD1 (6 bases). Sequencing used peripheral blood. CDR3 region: CAWSVDRRGYTF. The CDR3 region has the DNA TGTGCCTGGAGTGTGGACAGACGAGGCTACACCTTC.